This entry concerns a single TCR beta chain. V shed 6 bases and J shed 11 bases, with 22 bases lying between them. This CDR3 has 14 residues. The germline V gene has CDR1 MNHEY and CDR2 SVGAGI. RNA transcripts provided the template for amplifying TCR beta CDR3 regions. Second-round multiplex PCR came after a first-round RT-PCR that employed HTBI primers. MiXCR, run by TCRdb on the multiplex PCR reads, gives a single entry per CDR3 protein. The sample includes approximately 1.2 million distinct CDR3 sequences, 35% to 40% of them seen just once. The data originate from a study of Graves' ophthalmopathy and Graves' hyperthyroidism. Exclusion criteria comprised other autoimmune diseases, uncontrolled infections, pregnancy or lactation in patients.

This TCR was sampled from an adult man with Graves' hyperthyroidism. J is TRBJ1-1 and V is TRBV6-5; D perhaps matches TRBD1 (5 bases). The sample comprised peripheral blood or thyroid tissue (not recorded which). The CDR3 reads CASRGPGRSLLAFF. The CDR3 DNA reads as TGTGCCAGCAGGGGACCGGGGAGATCTCTGTTGGCTTTCTTT.